The 8 T cell receptor beta chains listed next were all sequenced from one sample in a study of blood T cell repertoires in COVID-19. The table came from immunoSEQ multiplex PCR; TCRdb's copy has only in-frame clones and leaves some out. Here the sample spans about 61,000 clones, 90% to 95% being singletons. The sample was peripheral blood. Source of these receptors: a human donor in a cohort sampled during active COVID-19.

The table lists this clone with a count of one. The gene calls are TRBV6-6 and TRBJ2-1; 7 bases align to TRBD1. CDR1 is MNHNY and CDR2 is SVGAGI in the germline V gene (reference sequence). The CDR3 loop spans 13 amino acids. V dropped 6 bases and J dropped 12; count of bases not matched to a gene: 11. CDR3 protein: CASSLTGDGVQFF. As DNA, the CDR3 is TGTGCCAGCAGCCTTACAGGGGACGGCGTGCAGTTCTTC.

V usage is TRBV10-3 and J usage is TRBJ2-7; no reliable D call. Trimming stripped 6 bases from V and 2 bases from J, with 11 bases between. CDR1 is ENHRY and CDR2 is SYGVKD in the germline V gene. The CDR3 runs 13 residues. The CDR3, as DNA: TGTGCCATCAGCTCTCAAAGCACCTACGAGCAGTACTTC. Its protein is CAISSQSTYEQYF.

This clone was seen a single time. The V gene is TRBV6-6, the J gene TRBJ1-2; TRBD1 matches 8 bases. CDR3 size: 16 residues. CDR1 MNHNY and CDR2 SVGAGI come from the germline V gene (reference sequence). V dropped 1 base and J dropped 8; count of bases not matched to a gene: 12. The CDR3 DNA reads TGTGCCAGCAGTTACTACGGACAGGGACAAGCGCACGGCTACACCTTC. It encodes CASSYYGQGQAHGYTF.

This chain joins TRBV30 and TRBJ2-5; 9 nucleotides agree with TRBD1. From germline, CDR1 is GTSNPN and CDR2 SVGIG (reference sequence). V was pared by 5 bases and J by 5 bases, with 9 bases of the junction left unmatched. The CDR3 length is 14 residues. In DNA, the CDR3 is TGTGCCTGGGCCTCCGGGACAGGGCGGGAGACCCAGTACTTC. Residues: CAWASGTGRETQYF. Filled out from reference TRBV30 and TRBJ2-5, the complete variable domain reads SQTIHQWPATLVQPVGSPLSLECTVEGTSNPNLYWYRQAAGRGLQLLFYSVGIGQISSEVPQNLSASRPQDRQFILSSKKLLLSDSGFYLCAWASGTGRETQYFGPGTRLLVL.

The rearrangement uses TRBV10-1 and TRBJ1-5, with D perhaps TRBD1 (6 bases). V was trimmed by 8 bases and J by 4 bases, leaving 15 bases between them. Germline loops: CDR1 WNHNN, CDR2 SYGVQD (reference sequence). This CDR3 has 14 residues. CDR3 residues: CASLKQGTNQPQHF. DNA for the CDR3: TGCGCCAGCCTTAAGCAGGGGACGAATCAGCCCCAGCATTTT.

The genes are TRBV5-8 and TRBJ1-5; no clear D. Trimming pared 2 bases from V and 1 base from J, leaving 13 bases between. Germline CDR1 is SGHTS and CDR2 is YDEGEE. The CDR3 loop spans 16 amino acids. Written as DNA, the CDR3 is TGTGCCAGCAGCTTTCTTCGGGGAAGAAGCAATCAGCCCCAGCATTTT. Translated, it gives CASSFLRGRSNQPQHF.

V is TRBV9 and J is TRBJ1-6; 9 bases fit TRBD1. The V gene end was trimmed by 0 bases and the J gene end by 9 bases; junction bases not matched to a gene: 4. The CDR3 runs 15 residues. Germline-derived CDR1 and CDR2 are SGDLS and YYNGEE. The CDR3 nucleotides read TGTGCCAGCAGCGTAGGTGACAGGGGGAGTTCACCCCTCCACTTT. This translates into CASSVGDRGSSPLHF.

This chain uses TRBV5-1 with TRBJ2-1; no reliable D call. Germline V gene data show CDR1 as SGHRS and CDR2 as YFSETQ. The CDR3 is 13 amino acids. V was shortened by 2 bases and J by 8 bases, with 11 bases between the two germline ends. The CDR3 coding sequence is TGCGCCAGCAGCTTCGGGTACGGAGATGAGCAGTTCTTC. This encodes CASSFGYGDEQFF.